The rows below give T cell receptor beta chains drawn from one sample of a study of blood T cell repertoires in COVID-19. Repertoires were generated with immunoSEQ multiplex PCR, while TCRdb's copy carries only in-frame clones and drops some. The data hold under 65,000 clones, with about nine tenths observed a single time. Input material: peripheral blood. The receptor source for this set is a woman aged 80 or over with COVID-19, enrolled during active disease. Both conserved end residues are part of each CDR3. Fields, in order: D gene, clone size, V gene, J gene, CDR3 DNA, CDR3 protein. The D gene is left open where the match is weak. A clone size is listed for some rows: how often the clone was seen (once, few, many), or a class if it is expanded.

TRBD2,.,TRBV5-1,TRBJ2-2,TGCGCCAGCAGCACGGCGGGGGGCACCGGGGAGCTGTTTTTT,CASSTAGGTGELFF
TRBD1,.,TRBV5-5,TRBJ1-1,TGTGCCAGCAGCTTGAGGCAGGGGGACACTGAAGCTTTCTTT,CASSLRQGDTEAFF
.,.,TRBV7-9,TRBJ2-2,TGTGCCAGCAGCTTGCCTATGACAGGGGAGCTGTTTTTT,CASSLPMTGELFF
TRBD2,.,TRBV7-9,TRBJ2-1,TGTGCCAGCAGCTTATGGCGGGGGACCGCGGATGAGCAGTTCTTC,CASSLWRGTADEQFF
.,.,TRBV20-1,TRBJ1-1,TGCAGTGCTGGGTGGACTACTGAAGCTTTCTTT,CSAGWTTEAFF
TRBD2,.,TRBV10-3,TRBJ2-1,TGTGCCATCAGTGAACCTAGCGGGGGGTCCCATGAGCAGTTCTTC,CAISEPSGGSHEQFF
.,.,TRBV19,TRBJ1-3,TGTGCCAGTAGTATGTACTCTGGAAACACCATATATTTT,CASSMYSGNTIYF
.,.,TRBV5-1,TRBJ1-2,TGCGCCAGCAGCTTGGGCCATGGGGACACGGCTGGGGGCTACACCTTC,CASSLGHGDTAGGYTF
.,.,TRBV7-8,TRBJ2-1,TGTGCCAGCAGCTTACAGGTACCCTCCTACAATGAGCAGTTCTTC,CASSLQVPSYNEQFF
TRBD1,.,TRBV7-2,TRBJ2-1,TGTGCCAGCAGCGCCCGGGACAGGTTGTTGTTCTTC,CASSARDRLLFF
TRBD2,once,TRBV9,TRBJ2-5,TGTGCCAGCAGCCTAACTAGCGGGGGGGCGTTTGAGACCCAGTACTTC,CASSLTSGGAFETQYF
TRBD2,.,TRBV5-1,TRBJ2-5,TGCGCCAGCAGCTTGGCCGGACTAGCGGGACTAGAGACCCAGTACTTC,CASSLAGLAGLETQYF
.,.,TRBV28,TRBJ1-5,TGTGCCAGCAGTTTCTCACGGGGGAGCAATCAGCCCCAGCATTTT,CASSFSRGSNQPQHF
.,.,TRBV18,TRBJ1-2,TGTGCCAGCTCACCACCTGAGAGGGTTTATGGCTACACCTTC,CASSPPERVYGYTF
.,.,TRBV6-5,TRBJ1-1,TGTGCCAGCAGTTACCAGACAGTGAACACTGAAGCTTTCTTT,CASSYQTVNTEAFF
.,.,TRBV7-3,TRBJ2-3,TGTGCCAGCAGATCTCAGCTCGGGACTCGCACAGATACGCAGTATTTT,CASRSQLGTRTDTQYF
TRBD1,.,TRBV18,TRBJ2-2,TGTGCCAGCTCTCCGGCACAGGGGGCAGGCACCGGGGAGCTGTTTTTT,CASSPAQGAGTGELFF
.,.,TRBV3-1/TRBV3-2,TRBJ1-3,TGTGCCAGCAGTCGGAGGACCTCTGGAAACACCATATATTTT,CASSRRTSGNTIYF
TRBD1,.,TRBV5-1,TRBJ2-7,TGCGCCAGCAGCTTGTCACCGGGACAGGGGGTGGAGCAGTACTTC,CASSLSPGQGVEQYF
.,many,TRBV12-5,TRBJ1-1,TGTGCTAGTGGTTTGGTACTTGGGGGGGGCAAGGACACTGAAGCTTTCTTT,CASGLVLGGGKDTEAFF
.,.,TRBV5-1,TRBJ1-3,TGCGCCAGCAGCTCCGACAGCGGGTCTGGAAACACCATATATTTT,CASSSDSGSGNTIYF
.,.,TRBV3-1/TRBV3-2,TRBJ2-7,TGTGCCAGCAGCCAGACCCATCAGGTGGCGGGGTCCTCCTACGAGCAGTACTTC,CASSQTHQVAGSSYEQYF
TRBD1,.,TRBV24-1,TRBJ2-3,TGTGCCACCAGTGATTCCGGGACAGGGTCTCCAGATACGCAGTATTTT,CATSDSGTGSPDTQYF
TRBD1,.,TRBV4-1,TRBJ1-6,TGCGCCAGCAGCCAAGGAGGGATTGTTGGGACAGGGTTTAATTCACCCCTCCACTTT,CASSQGGIVGTGFNSPLHF
TRBD1,.,TRBV18,TRBJ2-7,TGTGCCAGCTCACCACCGCAGGGGGCGAACGACGAGCAGTACTTC,CASSPPQGANDEQYF
.,.,TRBV6-6,TRBJ1-1,TGTGCCAGCAGTTACTCGAAAGGGGTGAACACTGAAGCTTTCTTT,CASSYSKGVNTEAFF